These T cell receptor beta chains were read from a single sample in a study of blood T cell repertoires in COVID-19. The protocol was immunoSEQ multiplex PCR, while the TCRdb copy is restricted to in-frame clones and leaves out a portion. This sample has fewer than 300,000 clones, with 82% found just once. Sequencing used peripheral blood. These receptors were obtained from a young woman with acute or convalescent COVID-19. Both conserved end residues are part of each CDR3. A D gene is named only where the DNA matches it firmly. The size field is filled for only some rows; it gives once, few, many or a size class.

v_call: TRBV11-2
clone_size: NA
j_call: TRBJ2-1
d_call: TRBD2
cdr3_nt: TGTGCCAGCAGGCCCTTCCTTGTAGCGGGAGGGCCGGGAAATGAGCAGTTCTTC
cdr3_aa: CASRPFLVAGGPGNEQFF

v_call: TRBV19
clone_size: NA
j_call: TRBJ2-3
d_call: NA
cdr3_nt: TGTGCCAGTAGTATACTGGGCGGGACTAGCACAGATACGCAGTATTTT
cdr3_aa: CASSILGGTSTDTQYF

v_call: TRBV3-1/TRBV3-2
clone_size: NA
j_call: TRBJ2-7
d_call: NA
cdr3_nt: TGTGCCAGCAGCCAAGGTCGGAGCTCCTACGAGCAGTACTTC
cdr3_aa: CASSQGRSSYEQYF

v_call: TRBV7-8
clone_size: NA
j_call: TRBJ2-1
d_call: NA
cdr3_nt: TGTGCCAGCAGCTTACAGATCTACAATGAGCAGTTCTTC
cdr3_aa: CASSLQIYNEQFF

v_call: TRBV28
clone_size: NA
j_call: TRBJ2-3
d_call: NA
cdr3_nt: TGTGCCACGATAATCAGGAGGGGGGGTACAGATACGCAGTATTTT
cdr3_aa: CATIIRRGGTDTQYF

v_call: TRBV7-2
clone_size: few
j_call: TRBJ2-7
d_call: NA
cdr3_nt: TGTGCCAGCAGCTTAGCCCGGGGTCAGGGCCAAGGGGGGCAGTACTTC
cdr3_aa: CASSLARGQGQGGQYF

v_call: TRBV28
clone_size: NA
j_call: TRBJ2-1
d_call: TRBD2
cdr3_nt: TGTGCCAGCAGTAGACTAGCGCTCGATGAGCAGTTCTTC
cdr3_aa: CASSRLALDEQFF

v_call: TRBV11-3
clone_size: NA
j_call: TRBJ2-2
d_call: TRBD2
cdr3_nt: TGTGCCAGCAGCCCAAACCCGGGACTAGCGGCCGGGGAGCTGTTTTTT
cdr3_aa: CASSPNPGLAAGELFF

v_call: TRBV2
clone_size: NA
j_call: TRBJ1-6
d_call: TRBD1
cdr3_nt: TGTGCCAGAGCGGGACAGGGGTTCTCTTGGTCACCCCTCCACTTT
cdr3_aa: CARAGQGFSWSPLHF

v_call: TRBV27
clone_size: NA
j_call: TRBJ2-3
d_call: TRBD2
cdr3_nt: TGTGCCAGCAGCTCCGGGACTAGCGTGATGAATACGCAGTATTTT
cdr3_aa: CASSSGTSVMNTQYF

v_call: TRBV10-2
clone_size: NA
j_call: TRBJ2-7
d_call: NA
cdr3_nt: TGCGCCAGCAGTGACGGTCCGGGACAATTTGAGCAGTACTTC
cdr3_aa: CASSDGPGQFEQYF

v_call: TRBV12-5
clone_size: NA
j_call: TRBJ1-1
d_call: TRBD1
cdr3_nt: TGTGCTAGTGGTAAATCTTGGACAGGGGGCACTGAAGCTTTCTTT
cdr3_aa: CASGKSWTGGTEAFF

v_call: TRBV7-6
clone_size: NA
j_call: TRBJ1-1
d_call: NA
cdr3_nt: TGTGCCAGCAGCACGGGACTGAGATCGAACACTGAAGCTTTCTTT
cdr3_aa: CASSTGLRSNTEAFF

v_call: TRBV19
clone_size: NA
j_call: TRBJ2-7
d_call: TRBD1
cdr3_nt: TGTGCCAGTAGGGGACAGGGGGCCCACGAGCAGTACTTC
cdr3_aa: CASRGQGAHEQYF

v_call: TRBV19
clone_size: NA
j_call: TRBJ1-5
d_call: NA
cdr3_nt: TGTGCCAGTAGTCAGGGCAATCAGCCCCAGCATTTT
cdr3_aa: CASSQGNQPQHF

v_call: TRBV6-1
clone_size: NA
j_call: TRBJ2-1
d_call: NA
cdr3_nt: TGTGCCAGCAGTGAATTGGGCTACCCGAGCTCCTACAATGAGCAGTTCTTC
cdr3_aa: CASSELGYPSSYNEQFF

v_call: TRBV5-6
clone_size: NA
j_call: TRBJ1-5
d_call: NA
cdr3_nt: TGTGCCAGCAGCTTATCAGGTATTAATCAGCCCCAGCATTTT
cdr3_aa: CASSLSGINQPQHF

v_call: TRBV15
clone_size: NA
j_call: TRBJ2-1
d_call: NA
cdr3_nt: TGTGCCACCGGCGCCGGCTTAGGGGAATCGGGTGAGCAGTTCTTC
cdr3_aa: CATGAGLGESGEQFF

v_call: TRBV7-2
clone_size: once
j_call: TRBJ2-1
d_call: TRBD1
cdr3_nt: TGTGCCAGCAGCTTCGGGACAGGGGGGAATGAGCAGTTCTTC
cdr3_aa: CASSFGTGGNEQFF

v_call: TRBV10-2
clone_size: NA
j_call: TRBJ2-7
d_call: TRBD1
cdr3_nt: TGCGCCAGCGGGACAGGTAACACCTACGAGCAGTACTTC
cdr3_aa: CASGTGNTYEQYF

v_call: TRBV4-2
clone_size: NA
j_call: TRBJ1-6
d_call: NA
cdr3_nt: TGTGCCAGCAGCCAAGCTTCTGTTGAGTTGAATTCACCCCTCCACTTT
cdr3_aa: CASSQASVELNSPLHF

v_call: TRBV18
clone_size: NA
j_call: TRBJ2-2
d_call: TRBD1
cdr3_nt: TGTGCCAGCTCACGATCCGGACAGGTGAACACCGGGGAGCTGTTTTTT
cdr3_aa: CASSRSGQVNTGELFF

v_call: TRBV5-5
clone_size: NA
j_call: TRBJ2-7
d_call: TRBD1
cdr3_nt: TGTGCCAGCAGCCGGGAACCGGGACAGGGGCCCTACGAGCAGTACTTC
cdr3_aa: CASSREPGQGPYEQYF

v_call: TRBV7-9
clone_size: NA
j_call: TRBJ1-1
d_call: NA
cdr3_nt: TGTGCCAGCAGCTTGAGTTACGGCACTGAAGCTTTCTTT
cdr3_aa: CASSLSYGTEAFF

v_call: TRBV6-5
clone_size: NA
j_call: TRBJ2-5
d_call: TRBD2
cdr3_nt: TGTGCCAGCAGTTACGGGCTAGCGGGAGCGAGGACCCAGTACTTC
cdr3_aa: CASSYGLAGARTQYF

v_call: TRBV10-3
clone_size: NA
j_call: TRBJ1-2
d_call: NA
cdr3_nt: TGTGCCATCAGTGAGTCACCAGTAAACTATGGCTACACCTTC
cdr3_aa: CAISESPVNYGYTF

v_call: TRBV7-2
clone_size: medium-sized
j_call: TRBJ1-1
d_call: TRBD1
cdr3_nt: TGTGCCAGCAGCTTAGGATACAGGGGTGGGACGGGGGCTGAAGCTTTCTTT
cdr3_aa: CASSLGYRGGTGAEAFF

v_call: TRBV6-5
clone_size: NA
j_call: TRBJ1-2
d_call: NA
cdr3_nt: TGTGCCAGCAGCCTGGAGGCCTACTATGGCTACACCTTC
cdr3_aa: CASSLEAYYGYTF

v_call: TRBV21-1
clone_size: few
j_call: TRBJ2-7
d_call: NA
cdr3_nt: TGTGCCAGCATAGCCACCCGGGACAGGGGTCCCTACGAGCAGTACTTC
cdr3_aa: CASIATRDRGPYEQYF

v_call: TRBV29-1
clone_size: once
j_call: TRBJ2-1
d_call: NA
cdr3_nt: TGCAGCGTATGGCCCCCCGGCGATTCCGGGAATGAGCAGTTCTTC
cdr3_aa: CSVWPPGDSGNEQFF

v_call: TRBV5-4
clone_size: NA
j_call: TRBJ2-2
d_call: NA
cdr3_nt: TGTGCCAGCAGCGAGAGACAGGTTGTCACCGGGGAGCTGTTTTTT
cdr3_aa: CASSERQVVTGELFF

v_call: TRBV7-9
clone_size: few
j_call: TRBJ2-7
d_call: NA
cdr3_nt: TGTGCCAGCAGCGCCCCGACTAGTTACGAGCAGTACTTC
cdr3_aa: CASSAPTSYEQYF

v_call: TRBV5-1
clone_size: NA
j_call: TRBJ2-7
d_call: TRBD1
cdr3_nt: TGCGCCAGCAGCCCCGGACAGGGTGGGTACGAGCAGTACTTC
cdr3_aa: CASSPGQGGYEQYF

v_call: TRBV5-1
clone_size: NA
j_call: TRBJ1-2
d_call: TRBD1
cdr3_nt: TGCGCCAGCAGCTTGGACAGGGGGCTCACTAACTATGGCTACACCTTC
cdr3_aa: CASSLDRGLTNYGYTF

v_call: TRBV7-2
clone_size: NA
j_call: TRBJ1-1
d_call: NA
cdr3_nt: TGTGCCAGCTCTCCGTATTTGCGGACTGAAGCTTTCTTT
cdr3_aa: CASSPYLRTEAFF